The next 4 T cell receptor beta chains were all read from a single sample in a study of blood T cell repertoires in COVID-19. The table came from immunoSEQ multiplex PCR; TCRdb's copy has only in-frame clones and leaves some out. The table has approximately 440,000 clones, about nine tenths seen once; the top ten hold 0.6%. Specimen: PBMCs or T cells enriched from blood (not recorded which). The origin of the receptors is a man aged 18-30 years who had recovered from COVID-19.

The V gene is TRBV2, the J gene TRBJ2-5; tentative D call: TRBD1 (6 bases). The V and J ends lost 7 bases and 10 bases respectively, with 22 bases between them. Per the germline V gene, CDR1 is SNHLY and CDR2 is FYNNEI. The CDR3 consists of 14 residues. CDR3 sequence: CASTAGAGRGGQYF. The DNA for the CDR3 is TGTGCCAGCACCGCAGGGGCCGGCCGAGGTGGCCAGTACTTC. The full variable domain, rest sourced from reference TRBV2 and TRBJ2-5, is EPEVTQTPSHQVTQMGQEVILRCVPISNHLYFYWYRQILGQKVEFLVSFYNNEISEKSEIFDDQFSVERPDGSNFTLKIRSTKLEDSAMYFCASTAGAGRGGQYFGPGTRLLVL.

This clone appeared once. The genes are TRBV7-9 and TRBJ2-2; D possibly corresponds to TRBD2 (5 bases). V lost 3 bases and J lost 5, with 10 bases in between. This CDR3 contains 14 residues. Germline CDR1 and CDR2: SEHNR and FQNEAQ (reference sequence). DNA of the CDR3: TGTGCCAGCAGCTTCGGGATGCTAACCGGGGAGCTGTTTTTT. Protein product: CASSFGMLTGELFF.

The CDR3 region has the DNA TGTGCCAGCAGCTTGCCCGGGTCCTCCATTGGGGGCTACACCTTC. Translated, it gives CASSLPGSSIGGYTF. The chain uses TRBV5-4 and TRBJ1-2; the D is unclear. Germline CDR1 SGHNT, CDR2 YYREEE (reference sequence). The CDR3 sequence is 15 residues long. Trimming pared 1 base from V and 8 bases from J, leaving 18 bases between. The complete variable domain, with remaining parts taken from reference TRBV5-4 and TRBJ1-2, reads ETGVTQSPTHLIKTRGQQVTLRCSSQSGHNTVSWYQQALGQGPQFIFQYYREEENGRGNFPPRFSGLQFPNYSSELNVNALELDDSALYLCASSLPGSSIGGYTFGSGTRLTVV.

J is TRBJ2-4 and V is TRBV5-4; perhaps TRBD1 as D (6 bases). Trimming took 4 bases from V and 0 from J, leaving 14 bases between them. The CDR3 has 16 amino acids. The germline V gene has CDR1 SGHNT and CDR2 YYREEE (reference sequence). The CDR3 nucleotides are TGTGCCAGCAGCCCACGTTTAGGGGGAGCCAAAAACATTCAGTACTTC. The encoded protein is CASSPRLGGAKNIQYF.